The present T cell receptor beta chain was sequenced within a study of blood T cell repertoires in COVID-19. Study information: The United States, Italy and Spain supplied acute and convalescent COVID-19 samples. In each case, the material was cDNA or gDNA derived from T cells, B-cell-depleted T cells, or PBMCs.

This CDR3 is built from 15 residues. Germline values: CDR1 LNHDA, CDR2 SQIVND (reference sequence). The germline V and J ends were trimmed by 9 bases and 7 bases, with 22 bases remaining between them. Original methodology: Reference gene primers were amplified, and this amplification served to estimate nucleated cell counts. TCRdb's copy holds only in-frame clones and misses some; the assay was immunoSEQ multiplex PCR. The DNA was the basis for D and trimming; V, J and clone size are from that table. Among under 300,000 clones, about nine tenths were seen once, and the ten largest hold over 3.5%. The clonotype originates from a middle-aged woman with acute or convalescent COVID-19. The chain has TRBV19 and TRBJ2-1; D is possibly TRBD2 (7 bases). Sequences were obtained from peripheral blood. The CDR3 loop is CASQLGAGAPNEQFF. In DNA form, the CDR3 reads TGTGCCAGCCAACTTGGGGCGGGGGCCCCAAATGAGCAGTTCTTC.